This TCR beta chain was retrieved from a study of regulatory T cells in long-lasting Graves disease (dated by TCRdb to the early 2020s). The study in broad terms: Persistent Graves' disease was defined as antithyroid drug treatment for over 5 years with persistently positive TSH receptor autoantibodies. Patients with persistent Graves' disease were compared with patients with newly diagnosed Graves' disease using TCR sequencing and RNA sequencing of peripheral blood. The study was registered as a clinical trial and conducted in China. TCR sequencing covered some 13 persistent and 20 or so newly diagnosed Graves' disease patients, about 35 samples in total. In the clinical cohort, patients with persistent Graves' disease had used antithyroid drugs for an average of around 9.9 years. Overall results and qualifications from the work: Patients with persistent disease shared more public clonotypes (about 3,000) than newly diagnosed patients did (more than 900). Sequencing and analysis were restricted to the TCR beta chain. As a limitation, the authors acknowledged that the small sample size may reduce accuracy. Peripheral blood alone was examined, since thyroid tissue, which constituted the primary lesion, could not be accessed. Preferential use of TRBV28, TRBJ1-2 and TRBJ2-5 was observed in persistent disease, whereas TRBV20-1 and TRBJ2-1 were favored in newly diagnosed disease. Compared with newly diagnosed patients, patients with persistent Graves' disease had lower TCR Shannon entropy and fewer highly expanded clones, which suggests clonal expansion.

Of note for this clonotype: What antigen it recognizes has not been identified. No much larger clone is present one base from it, and per-base qualities are unavailable.

The sample's time point label, decoded: persistent/refractory GD, antithyroid drugs over 5 years with positive TRAb. RNA was extracted from PBMCs in TRIzol for both TCR sequencing and RNA sequencing. The diagnosis of Graves' disease was made according to American Thyroid Association guidelines. Patients were recruited from an endocrinology department in Xi'an, China. Each patient gave around 9.2 milliliters of peripheral blood, collected in an EDTA anticoagulant tube. Ficoll Paque Plus density gradient separation was used to isolate PBMCs, and no further T cell sorting was done. An Agilent 2100 Bioanalyzer and agarose gel were used to check RNA quality, while a NanoDrop 2000 measured RNA concentration. From the cysteine through the phenylalanine, the CDR3 covers 13 amino acids. Here the CDR3 DNA is all that survives: 39 bases in frame from base 1. Trimming removed 4 bases from V and 9 bases from J, leaving 15 bases between the germline ends. CDR1 and CDR2 (SGHTA, FQGTGA) derive from the germline V gene.

Receptor libraries were prepared by multiplex PCR. The sequencer was an Illumina HiSeq 4000. To build TCR beta libraries, CDR3 regions were amplified by Arm-PCR using iRepertoire HTBI primers. Before sequencing, the PCR products underwent gel purification. The study's processing was this. Gene usage analysis of CDR3 amino acid clonotypes relied on the roughly 58 TRBV and fewer than 15 TRBJ segments identified across samples. COPE and FqMerger were used to merge the filtered high-quality paired reads into contigs. Contigs were aligned with BLAST to IMGT TRBV, TRBD and TRBJ reference genes, and CDR3 was defined per IMGT. Clonotypes above 0.1% frequency were classified as highly expanded clones. Shannon entropy served as the measure of repertoire diversity, while the Gini coefficient captured V-J evenness. A clonotype was considered public if more than one individual shared it. The raw public reads went through TCRdb reprocessing: fastp at Q25, MiXCR clone calling, in-frame beta chains kept. Every entry covers one CDR3 protein and lists the most common genes and DNA from its rows. The V and J calls and clone size are TCRdb's, not the authors'. This sample has 650,000 to 700,000 distinct CDR3 sequences in its table, and approximately 29% of those were observed once. Around 42% of the sample rests with the top ten.

This receptor was identified in a female donor with Graves disease. The chain was built from TRBV7-3 and TRBJ1-1, and possibly TRBD1, on 5 matching bases. The sample here was peripheral blood mononuclear cells (PBMCs), taken when the disease was refractory, from a patient treated with antithyroid drugs. At the DNA level, the sequence is TGTGCCAGCAGCTCCGCCCCGACAGACCAAGCTTTCTTT. Its protein is CASSSAPTDQAFF.